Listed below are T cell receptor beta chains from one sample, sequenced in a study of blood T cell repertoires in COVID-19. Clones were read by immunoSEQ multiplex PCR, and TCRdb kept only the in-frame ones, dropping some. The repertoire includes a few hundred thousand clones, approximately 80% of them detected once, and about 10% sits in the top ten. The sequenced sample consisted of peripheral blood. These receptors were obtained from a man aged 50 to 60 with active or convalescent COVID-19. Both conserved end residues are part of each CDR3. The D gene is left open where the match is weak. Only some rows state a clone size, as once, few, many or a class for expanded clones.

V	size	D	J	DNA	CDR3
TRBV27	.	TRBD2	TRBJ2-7	TGTGCCAGCAGTTTATTGGTCAGTACTAGCGGCCTTATGGAGCAGTACTTC	CASSLLVSTSGLMEQYF
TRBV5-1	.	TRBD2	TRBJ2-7	TGCGCCAGCAGTAGGGGAGGGGCTAGCGGGAACTACGAGCAGTACTTC	CASSRGGASGNYEQYF
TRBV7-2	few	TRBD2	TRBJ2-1	TGTGCCAGCAGCTTAGAGGGGACTAGCGGGAGGTACCACAATGAGCAGTTCTTC	CASSLEGTSGRYHNEQFF
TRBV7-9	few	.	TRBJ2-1	TGTGCCAGCAGCTTTGGCTCGACAGGTTACAATGAGCAGTTCTTC	CASSFGSTGYNEQFF
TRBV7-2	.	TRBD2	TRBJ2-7	TGTGCCAGCAGCCCCGGACAGGTGGTAGCGGGAGTGAAAAACGAGCAGTACTTC	CASSPGQVVAGVKNEQYF
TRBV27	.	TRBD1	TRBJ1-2	TGTGCCAGCAGTCCCCATTTACCCGGGACAGCTTATGGCTACACCTTC	CASSPHLPGTAYGYTF
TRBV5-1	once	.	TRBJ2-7	TGCGCCAGCAGCTTGGTTGCAGGATCCTACGAGCAGTACTTC	CASSLVAGSYEQYF
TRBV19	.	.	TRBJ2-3	TGTGCCAGTAGTGGGGGCCAAGATACGCAGTATTTT	CASSGGQDTQYF
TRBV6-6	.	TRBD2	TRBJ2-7	TGTGCCACCGGGGCGGGAGGGGATTACGAGCAGTACTTC	CATGAGGDYEQYF
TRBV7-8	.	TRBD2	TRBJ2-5	TGTGCCAGCAGCTTAGGGACTAGCGCCTCCCAGACCCAGTACTTC	CASSLGTSASQTQYF
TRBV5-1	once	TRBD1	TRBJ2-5	TGCGCCAGCAGCCTGGGACAGGGGGCTGAAGAGACCCAGTACTTC	CASSLGQGAEETQYF
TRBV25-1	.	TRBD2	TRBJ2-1	TGTGCCAGCAGTGACCTTAGCGGGAGGTACAATGAGCAGTTCTTC	CASSDLSGRYNEQFF
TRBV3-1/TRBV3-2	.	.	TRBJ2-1	TGTGCCAGCAGCCGGACGGGGGAGCAGTTCTTC	CASSRTGEQFF
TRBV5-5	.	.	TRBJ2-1	TGTGCCAGCAGCTTAGGACAGTCCTACAATGAGCAGTTCTTC	CASSLGQSYNEQFF
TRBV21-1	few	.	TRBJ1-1	TGTGCCAGCAGCTCCCAGAAGGAGGCGAACACTGAAGCTTTCTTT	CASSSQKEANTEAFF
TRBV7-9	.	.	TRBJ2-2	TGTGCCAGCAGCTTAGACAGAGTCTTGAACACCGGGGAGCTGTTTTTT	CASSLDRVLNTGELFF
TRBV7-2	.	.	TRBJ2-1	TGTGCCAGCAGCTTTGCCGGGAATGAGCAGTTCTTC	CASSFAGNEQFF
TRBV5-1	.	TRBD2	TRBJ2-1	TGCGCCAGCAGCTCCACGACTAGCGGGAGCGCGGAGCAGTTCTTC	CASSSTTSGSAEQFF
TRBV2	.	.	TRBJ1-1	TGTGCCAGCAGCGACGGGGAGGGTCGCGGGAACACTGAAGCTTTCTTT	CASSDGEGRGNTEAFF
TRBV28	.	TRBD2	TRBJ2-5	TGTGCCAGCAGTCTCTGGGGAGTAGCGGGAGAGACCCAGTACTTC	CASSLWGVAGETQYF
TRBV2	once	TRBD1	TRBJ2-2	TGTGCCAGTACAGGGGCCGGGGAGCTGTTTTTT	CASTGAGELFF
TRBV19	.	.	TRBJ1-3	TGTGCCAGTAGTTATTATTCTGGAAACACCATATATTTT	CASSYYSGNTIYF
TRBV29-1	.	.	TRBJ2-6	TGCAGCGCCCGAACCGGGGCTGGGGCCAACGTCCTGACTTTC	CSARTGAGANVLTF
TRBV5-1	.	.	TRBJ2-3	TGCGCCAGCAGCCCAAGTGGCAGGGGCGGTTTCACAGATACGCAGTATTTT	CASSPSGRGGFTDTQYF
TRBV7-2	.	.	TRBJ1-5	TGTGCCAGCAGCTTAGGACAACCCGGGGGGCCCCAGCATTTT	CASSLGQPGGPQHF
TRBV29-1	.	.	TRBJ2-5	TGCAGCGTTTTCACAGGTTGGGAGACCCAGTACTTC	CSVFTGWETQYF
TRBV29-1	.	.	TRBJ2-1	TGCAGCGTTCGGAAAGCGTCCAATGAGCAGTTCTTC	CSVRKASNEQFF
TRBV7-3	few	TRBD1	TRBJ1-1	TGTGCCAGCAGCTTAGGGGACAGGGCAAACACTGAAGCTTTCTTT	CASSLGDRANTEAFF
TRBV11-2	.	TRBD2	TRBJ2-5	TGTGCCAGCAGCTTAGTAAGCGGGGGGACCCAGTACTTC	CASSLVSGGTQYF
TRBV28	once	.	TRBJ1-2	TGTGCCAGCAGTTTAGTGTTAGGACAGATATATGGCTACACCTTC	CASSLVLGQIYGYTF
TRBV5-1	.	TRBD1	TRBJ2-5	TGCGCCAGCAGCTTGGAGGGGACAGGTTCATTTTGGGAGACCCAGTACTTC	CASSLEGTGSFWETQYF
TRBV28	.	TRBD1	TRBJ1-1	TGCGGTTCTCTGGGACAGGGGGCGAAGAACACTGAAGCTTTCTTT	CGSLGQGAKNTEAFF
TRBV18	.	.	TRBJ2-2	TGTGCCAGCTCACCCTCAGGGATCTACTCCGGGGAGCTGTTTTTT	CASSPSGIYSGELFF
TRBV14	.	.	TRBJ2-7	TGTGCCAGCAGCCAAGTGGACTCCGTTCTGAACGAGCAGTACTTC	CASSQVDSVLNEQYF
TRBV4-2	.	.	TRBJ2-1	TGTGCCAGCAGCCAAGATGGGACAGCGGGCAATGAGCAGTTCTTC	CASSQDGTAGNEQFF
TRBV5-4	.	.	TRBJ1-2	TGTGCCAGCAGCGCACGGAGGAATGACTATGGCTACACCTTC	CASSARRNDYGYTF
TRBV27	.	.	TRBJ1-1	TGTGCCAGCAGTCCTCGGGTGGGTAAAGCTTTCTTT	CASSPRVGKAFF
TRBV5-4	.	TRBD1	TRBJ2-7	TGTGCCAGCAGCTTATATCCCGGGACAGCCTACGAGCAGTACTTC	CASSLYPGTAYEQYF
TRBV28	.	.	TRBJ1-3	TGTGCCAGCAGCCACGGGTCGAACACCATATATTTT	CASSHGSNTIYF
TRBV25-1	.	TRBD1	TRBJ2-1	TGTGCCAGCAGTGGTATGGACAGGGGGAGAGATGAGCAGTTCTTC	CASSGMDRGRDEQFF
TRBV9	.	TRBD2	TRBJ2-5	TGTGCCAGCAGCGTAATGGAGCGGGATGGGACCCAGTACTTC	CASSVMERDGTQYF
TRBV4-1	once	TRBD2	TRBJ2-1	TGCGCCAGCAGCCAACTAGCGGGGGTATACAATGAGCAGTTCTTC	CASSQLAGVYNEQFF
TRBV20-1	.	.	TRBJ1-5	TGCAGTGCTCGTCAGCCCCAGCATTTT	CSARQPQHF
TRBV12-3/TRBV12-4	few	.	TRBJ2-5	TGTGCCAGCAGCCTGGACGCCGCGGGGACCCAGTACTTC	CASSLDAAGTQYF
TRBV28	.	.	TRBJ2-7	TGTGCCAGCAGCCGACTTGACAGCTCCTACGAGCAGTACTTC	CASSRLDSSYEQYF
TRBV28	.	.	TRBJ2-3	TGTGCCAGCAGTACAATATCGGGTACGCAGTATTTT	CASSTISGTQYF
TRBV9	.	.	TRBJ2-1	TGTGCCAGCAGCGTAGACCCTGGACAGTACAATGAGCAGTTCTTC	CASSVDPGQYNEQFF
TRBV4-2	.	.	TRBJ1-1	TGTGCCAGCAGCCAGGGGGAGGTCTTTGGGGTGAACACTGAAGCTTTCTTT	CASSQGEVFGVNTEAFF
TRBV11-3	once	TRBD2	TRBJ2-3	TGTGCCAGCAGCTTAACACGGACTAGCGGGAGGAGCGCAGATACGCAGTATTTT	CASSLTRTSGRSADTQYF
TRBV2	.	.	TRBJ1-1	TGTGCCAGCAGTGTCAGGGATGAGAACACTGAAGCTTTCTTT	CASSVRDENTEAFF